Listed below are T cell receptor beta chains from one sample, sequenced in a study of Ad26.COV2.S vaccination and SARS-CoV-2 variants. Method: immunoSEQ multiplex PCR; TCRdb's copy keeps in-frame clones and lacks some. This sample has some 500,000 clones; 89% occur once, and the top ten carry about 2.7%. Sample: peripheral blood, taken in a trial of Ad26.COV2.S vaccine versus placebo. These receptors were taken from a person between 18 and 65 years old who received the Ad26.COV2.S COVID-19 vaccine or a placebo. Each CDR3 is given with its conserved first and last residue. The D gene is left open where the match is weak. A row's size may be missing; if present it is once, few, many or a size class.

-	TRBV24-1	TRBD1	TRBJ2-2	TGTGCCACCAGTGATCTTCGACAGGGCGCGAACTCCGGGGAGCTGTTTTTT	CATSDLRQGANSGELFF
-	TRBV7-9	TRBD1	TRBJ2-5	TGTGCCAGCAGCGAATGGGACAGCCGAGAGACCCAGTACTTC	CASSEWDSRETQYF
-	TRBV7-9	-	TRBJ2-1	TGTGCCAGCGGACACAATGAGCAGTTCTTC	CASGHNEQFF
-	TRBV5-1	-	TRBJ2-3	TGCGCCAGCAGCTTGGGGGGAAGCACAGATACGCAGTATTTT	CASSLGGSTDTQYF
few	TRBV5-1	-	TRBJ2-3	TGCGCCAGCAGCTCCGGGACCCCTCAGGGACCGCAGTATTTT	CASSSGTPQGPQYF
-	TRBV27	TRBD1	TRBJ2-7	TGTGCCAGCAGTCGGACAGGGCTCGTTTACGAGCAGTACTTC	CASSRTGLVYEQYF
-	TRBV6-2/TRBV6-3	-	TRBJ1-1	TGTGCCAGCAGTTACGTCGTCGGGGGAACTGAAGCTTTCTTT	CASSYVVGGTEAFF
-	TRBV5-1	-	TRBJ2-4	TGCGCCAGCAGCCTGTCGGCGTGGGACATTCAGTACTTC	CASSLSAWDIQYF
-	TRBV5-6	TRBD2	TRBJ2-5	TGTGCCAGCAGCGCCCCAGAGCGGGGGGAGACCCAGTACTTC	CASSAPERGETQYF
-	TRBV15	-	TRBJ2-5	TGTGCCACCAGCAGAGAGAGCCTTGAGTACCAAGAGACCCAGTACTTC	CATSRESLEYQETQYF
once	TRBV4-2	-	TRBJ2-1	TGTGCCAGCAGCCAAGACGTGGGGAGGGGGTACAATGAGCAGTTCTTC	CASSQDVGRGYNEQFF
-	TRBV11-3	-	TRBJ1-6	TGTGCCAGCAGCTTAGATTTGGGGGGCCAGAATTCACCCCTCCACTTT	CASSLDLGGQNSPLHF
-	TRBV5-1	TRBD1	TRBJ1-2	TGCGCCAGCAGCCCCATGGGACAGGCAAACTATGGCTACACCTTC	CASSPMGQANYGYTF
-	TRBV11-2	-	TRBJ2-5	TGTGCCAGCAGTCAGATTTTAGGGTCACAAGAGACCCAGTACTTC	CASSQILGSQETQYF
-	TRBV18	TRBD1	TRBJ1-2	TGTGCCAGCTCATCAGACGACAGGGCGCACGGCTACACCTTC	CASSSDDRAHGYTF
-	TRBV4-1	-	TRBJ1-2	TGCGCCAGCTCAATAGGGGGGAACTATGGCTACACCTTC	CASSIGGNYGYTF
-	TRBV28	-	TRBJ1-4	TGTGCCAGCAGACGATACAGGGCCGTTAATGAAAAACTGTTTTTT	CASRRYRAVNEKLFF
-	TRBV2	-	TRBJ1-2	TGTGCCAGCAGCTTTGAGGAGAACTATGGCTACACCTTC	CASSFEENYGYTF
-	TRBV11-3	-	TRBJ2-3	TGTGCCAGCAGCTTAGGGCTAGGCGGGGACCTTCAGTATTTT	CASSLGLGGDLQYF
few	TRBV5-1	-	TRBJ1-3	TGCGCCAGCAGCTTGGTGAGCTCTGGAAACACCATATATTTT	CASSLVSSGNTIYF
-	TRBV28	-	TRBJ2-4	TGTGCCAGCAGCTTAACCACCGCCCAAGGCATTCAGTACTTC	CASSLTTAQGIQYF
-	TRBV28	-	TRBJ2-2	TGTGCCAGCACCCCACAGGGCCCAAAGAACACCGGGGAGCTGTTTTTT	CASTPQGPKNTGELFF
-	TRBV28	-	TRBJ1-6	TGTGCCAGCAGTCCCTTTCGGGGGTCCTATAATTCACCCCTCCACTTT	CASSPFRGSYNSPLHF
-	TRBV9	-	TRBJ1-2	TGTGCCAGCAGCGCCCAAGGGAGCCTCGGGTATGGCTACACCTTC	CASSAQGSLGYGYTF
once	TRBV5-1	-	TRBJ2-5	TGCGCCAGCAGCTCGGGACACAACCAAGAGACCCAGTACTTC	CASSSGHNQETQYF
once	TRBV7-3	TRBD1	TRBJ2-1	TGTGCCAGCAGCCCACGACAGGGGGCGGGGCGGAATGAGCAGTTCTTC	CASSPRQGAGRNEQFF
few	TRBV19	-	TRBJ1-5	TGTGCCAGTAGTATAGGGGCGCTAAGGGTAACGGGTCAGCCCCAGCATTTT	CASSIGALRVTGQPQHF
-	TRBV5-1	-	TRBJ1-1	TGCGCCAGCAGCCTGCCGACAGGTAGTACTGAAGCTTTCTTT	CASSLPTGSTEAFF
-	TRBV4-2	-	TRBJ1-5	TGTGCCAGCAGCCAAGACGGACAGCCCCAGCATTTT	CASSQDGQPQHF
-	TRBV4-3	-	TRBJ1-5	TGCGCCAGCAGCCCTATCGAGGGCCAGCCCCAGCATTTT	CASSPIEGQPQHF
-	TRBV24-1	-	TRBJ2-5	TGTGCCACCAGTGAGCCCTCGTGGCAGAACCAAGAGACCCAGTACTTC	CATSEPSWQNQETQYF
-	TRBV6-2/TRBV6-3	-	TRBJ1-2	TGTGCCAGCAGTTACGTAACCTATGGCTACACCTTC	CASSYVTYGYTF
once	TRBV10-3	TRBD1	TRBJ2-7	TGTGCCACCCTCGACAGGGCGCCCTACGAGCAGTACTTC	CATLDRAPYEQYF
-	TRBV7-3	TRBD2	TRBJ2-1	TGTGCCAGCAGCCCAGAGATAGCGGGGGGCTACAATGAGCAGTTCTTC	CASSPEIAGGYNEQFF
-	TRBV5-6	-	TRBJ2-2	TGTGCCAGCAGCTTGGCTGGGGGCACGGTCACCGGGGAGCTGTTTTTT	CASSLAGGTVTGELFF
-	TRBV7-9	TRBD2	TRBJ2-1	TGTGCCAGCAGCTTAAGCGGGAGCTCCTACAATGAGCAGTTCTTC	CASSLSGSSYNEQFF
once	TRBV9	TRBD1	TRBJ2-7	TGTGCCAGCAGCGTACTGGGACAGGGGCCCTACGAGCAGTACTTC	CASSVLGQGPYEQYF
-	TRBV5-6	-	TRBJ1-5	TGTGCCAGCAGCTTGAGAGGGAGCAATCAGCCCCAGCATTTT	CASSLRGSNQPQHF
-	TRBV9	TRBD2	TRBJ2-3	TGTGCCAGCAGCGGAGCTAGCGGGAGAGAAGATACGCAGTATTTT	CASSGASGREDTQYF
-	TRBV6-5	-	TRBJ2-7	TGTGCCAGCGGTATCGGGCCCGAGGTTGACGAGCAGTACTTC	CASGIGPEVDEQYF
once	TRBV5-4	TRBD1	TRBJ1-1	TGTGCCAGCAGCTCCAAGATGACAGGGGACACTGAAGCTTTCTTT	CASSSKMTGDTEAFF